Listed here are 5 T cell receptor beta chains from one sample, sequenced in a study of blood T cell repertoires in COVID-19. The data were produced by immunoSEQ multiplex PCR, yet TCRdb's version contains in-frame clones alone and is incomplete. The table records 97,000 or so clones, just under 95% of them present only once. The sequenced material came from peripheral blood. These receptor sequences come from a woman aged 45 to 65 with COVID-19, enrolled during active disease.

The chain recombines TRBV7-2 with TRBJ1-4, with D possibly being TRBD1 (6 bases). The CDR3 loop spans 11 amino acids. V lost 5 bases to trimming and J lost 11 bases, with 9 bases between them. Germline V gives CDR1 SGHTA, CDR2 FQGNSA. The CDR3 here is CASSLRGKLFF. CDR3 in DNA: TGTGCCAGCAGCCTAAGGGGGAAACTGTTTTTT.

V and J are TRBV10-3 and TRBJ2-3; no clear D. This CDR3 has 13 amino acids. V was pared by 6 bases and J by 3 bases, with 10 bases between. Germline V gene data show CDR1 as ENHRY and CDR2 as SYGVKD. CDR3 nucleotides: TGTGCCATCAGCACAGTCCTAACAGATACGCAGTATTTT. It is translated as CAISTVLTDTQYF.

The gene calls are TRBV4-1 and TRBJ1-1, with TRBD1 matching over 9 bases. The length of the CDR3 is 16 residues. V lost 6 bases and J lost 2; bases outside the gene matches: 10. From germline, CDR1 is MGHRA and CDR2 YSYEKL. The CDR3: CASSSVPGQGNTEAFF. In DNA, the CDR3 is TGCGCCAGCAGTTCGGTTCCGGGACAGGGTAACACTGAAGCTTTCTTT.

This chain joins TRBV6-1 and TRBJ1-2; 7 bases match TRBD1. The germline V gene encodes CDR1 MNHNS and CDR2 SASEGT. The junction had 9 bases not matched to a gene; V was cut back by 4 bases and J by 1 base. The CDR3 runs 16 residues. CDR3 bases: TGTGCCAGCAGTGCCCTGACAGGGCTGATTAACTATGGCTACACCTTC. This encodes CASSALTGLINYGYTF.

The chain uses TRBV28 and TRBJ2-7; 10 bases fit TRBD1. Germline V gene data show CDR1 as MDHEN and CDR2 as SYDVKM. V lost 3 bases, J lost 4 bases, and 3 bases stayed unmatched. The CDR3 sequence is 14 residues long. This chain's CDR3 is CASSFGQGDYEQYF. In DNA, the CDR3 is TGTGCCAGCAGTTTTGGACAGGGGGATTACGAGCAGTACTTC. Looking up the rest from reference TRBV28 and TRBJ2-7 gives the full variable domain: DVKVTQSSRYLVKRTGEKVFLECVQDMDHENMFWYRQDPGLGLRLIYFSYDVKMKEKGDIPEGYSVSREKKERFSLILESASTNQTSMYLCASSFGQGDYEQYFGPGTRLTVT.